Below, 22 T cell receptor beta chains from the same sample are listed, as sequenced in a study of cytomegalovirus exposure and HLA in healthy donors. The PCR had 60 Vbeta and 13 Jbeta primers. Some clones are missing from TCRdb's copy, which holds only in-frame ones; the method was immunoSEQ multiplex PCR. The data show 100,000 or so clones, 75% to 85% seen once. Sequenced sample: PBMCs. The receptors originated from a man younger than 30 in good health and CMV-seronegative.

V is TRBV6-4 and J is TRBJ1-6, with D possibly TRBD1 on 6 matching bases. From germline, CDR1 is MRHNA and CDR2 SNTAGT. The CDR3 extends over 15 amino acids. Between the trimmed V and J ends, which lost 6 bases and 6 bases, there was a span of 15 bases. The CDR3 sequence is CASRLQGRRNSPLHF. The CDR3 coding sequence is TGTGCCAGCAGATTACAGGGAAGGCGTAATTCACCCCTCCACTTT.

The J gene is TRBJ2-7, the V gene TRBV7-9; D is perhaps TRBD1 (6 bases). Trimming took 5 bases from V and 3 from J, leaving 17 bases between them. The V gene's germline CDR1 is SEHNR and CDR2 FQNEAQ (reference sequence). The CDR3 has 15 residues. The CDR3 region is CASSPTGPELYEQYF. CDR3 sequence (DNA): TGTGCCAGCAGCCCGACAGGCCCGGAGCTCTACGAGCAGTACTTC.

The V and J genes are TRBV29-1 and TRBJ1-2; the D gene is possibly TRBD1 (6 bases). The ends were cut back, 6 bases at V and 6 bases at J, with 17 bases in the middle. The CDR3 contains 13 residues. Looked up from germline, CDR1 is SQVTM and CDR2 is ANQGSEA. The CDR3 region has the DNA TGCAGCGTCGAACAGGGCGGAACTAATGGCTACACCTTC. Translation gives CSVEQGGTNGYTF.

This sequence joins TRBV7-2 and TRBJ2-3; perhaps TRBD1 as D (6 bases). The CDR3 is made up of 15 amino acids. CDR1 is SGHTA, CDR2 FQGNSA, per germline. V lost 2 bases and J 1 base, leaving 10 bases between the germline ends. CDR3 DNA sequence: TGTGCCAGCAGCTTAAACAGGGCCCGCACAGATACGCAGTATTTT. It codes for CASSLNRARTDTQYF.

This chain joins TRBV4-1 and TRBJ2-1; unclear D gene. The CDR3 extends over 16 amino acids. CDR1 and CDR2 (germline): MGHRA, YSYEKL. V was trimmed by 5 bases and J by 2 bases, leaving 16 bases between them. The CDR3 DNA is TGCGCCAGCAGCTCTCTTCCGACACTGACCTACAATGAGCAGTTCTTC. It codes for CASSSLPTLTYNEQFF.

The genes are TRBV30 and TRBJ1-1, with D tentatively TRBD1 (5 bases). Trimming removed 0 bases at V and 11 bases at J, with 10 bases between. CDR1 and CDR2 (germline): GTSNPN, SVGIG (reference sequence). The CDR3 loop spans 11 amino acids. The CDR3 spells CAWSVLDTAFF. The CDR3 nucleotides read TGTGCCTGGAGTGTACTGGACACGGCTTTCTTT.

The chain combines TRBV7-9 with TRBJ1-1; D is uncertain. The germline V and J ends were trimmed by 2 bases and 8 bases, with 6 bases remaining between them. This CDR3 region has 11 residues. Per the germline V gene, CDR1 is SEHNR and CDR2 is FQNEAQ (reference sequence). The CDR3 sequence is CASSLSREAFF. The CDR3 nucleotides are TGTGCCAGCAGCTTAAGCAGGGAAGCTTTCTTT.

The chain combines TRBV5-5 with TRBJ1-3; D ambiguous. The CDR3 has 12 amino acids. V was clipped by 5 bases and J by 4 bases, with 7 bases between them. Germline-derived CDR1 and CDR2 are SGHKS and YYEKEE (reference sequence). Written as DNA, the CDR3 is TGTGCCAGCAGATTATCCGGAAACACCATATATTTT. Translated: CASRLSGNTIYF.

The CDR3 spells CASSPGAEAFF. CDR3 sequence (DNA): TGTGCCAGCAGCCCGGGAGCTGAAGCTTTCTTT. The chain carries TRBV14 and TRBJ1-1; D unresolved. Germline V gene data show CDR1 as SGHDN and CDR2 as FVKESK. CDR3 length equals 11 residues. V was trimmed by 4 bases and J by 6 bases, leaving 6 bases between them.

The chain carries TRBV9 and TRBJ2-1, with 7 bases identical to TRBD2. J lost 5 bases, V lost 0 bases, and 5 bases had no gene match. Germline V gene lookup returns CDR1 SGDLS and CDR2 YYNGEE. The CDR3 has 15 residues. CDR3 sequence: CASSVVTSRHNEQFF. The CDR3 DNA reads TGTGCCAGCAGCGTAGTGACTAGCAGACACAATGAGCAGTTCTTC.

The V and J genes are TRBV12-5 and TRBJ1-1, with TRBD1 as a possible D gene (5 bases). The CDR3 runs 13 residues. Germline CDR1 LGHNT, CDR2 FRNRAP. Trimming shortened V by 4 bases and J by 4 bases, and 10 bases separated the two germline ends. In DNA form, the CDR3 reads TGTGCTAGTGGTTGGGACTTTAGCACTGAAGCTTTCTTT. This codes for CASGWDFSTEAFF.

The chain couples TRBV29-1 to TRBJ2-7, with 7 nucleotides matching TRBD1. V shed 2 bases and J 2 bases; nucleotides not matched to a gene: 12. Looked up from germline, CDR1 is SQVTM and CDR2 is ANQGSEA. This CDR3 has 16 amino acids. The CDR3 DNA reads as TGCAGCGTTGAAATCCTCGGTTGGGGACAGCCCTACGAGCAGTACTTC. Protein sequence: CSVEILGWGQPYEQYF.

The chain has TRBV2 and TRBJ1-5, with D unclear. The V and J ends lost 4 bases and 2 bases respectively, with 6 bases between them. Germline-derived CDR1 and CDR2 are SNHLY and FYNNEI. The length of the CDR3 is 13 residues. CDR3 protein: CASSGEGNQPQHF. The CDR3, as DNA: TGTGCCAGCAGTGGTGAGGGCAATCAGCCCCAGCATTTT.

This chain connects TRBV11-2 to TRBJ1-2; tentatively, D is TRBD1 (6 bases). Germline loops: CDR1 SGHAT, CDR2 FQNNGV. The CDR3 sequence is 13 residues long. V lost 3 bases to trimming and J lost 6 bases, with 11 bases between them. This CDR3 reads CASSLSYRDGYTF. CDR3 DNA sequence: TGTGCCAGCAGCTTGTCCTACAGGGATGGCTACACCTTC.

The gene calls are TRBV7-9 and TRBJ1-2, with 7 nucleotides matching TRBD1. V was pared by 6 bases and J by 4 bases, with 8 bases of the junction left unmatched. The CDR3 has 14 amino acids. Germline CDR1 and CDR2: SEHNR and FQNEAQ (reference sequence). CDR3 region: CASRETGATYGYTF. CDR3 nucleotides: TGTGCCAGCAGGGAAACAGGGGCTACCTATGGCTACACCTTC.

The chain uses TRBV2 and TRBJ1-1; D perhaps matches TRBD1 (5 bases). Germline CDR1 SNHLY, CDR2 FYNNEI. The length of the CDR3 is 13 residues. Trimming took 8 bases from V and 4 from J, leaving 14 bases between them. The DNA for the CDR3 is TGTGCCAGCCAGGGACTGGTGAGCACTGAAGCTTTCTTT. It is translated as CASQGLVSTEAFF.

V gene TRBV6-5 combines with J gene TRBJ1-3; D might be TRBD1 (5 bases). Trimming stripped 6 bases from V and 5 bases from J, with 14 bases between. The germline V gene has CDR1 MNHEY and CDR2 SVGAGI. This CDR3 has 14 residues. The CDR3 sequence: CASRMDGGRNTIYF. In DNA, the CDR3 is TGTGCCAGCAGGATGGACGGGGGAAGAAACACCATATATTTT.

The chain recombines TRBV19 with TRBJ2-3; TRBD2 aligns across 8 bases. The CDR3 spans 17 residues. V trimming: 3 bases; J trimming: 0 bases; junction bases outside the gene matches: 8. Germline V gene sequence: CDR1 LNHDA, CDR2 SQIVND (reference sequence). In DNA, the CDR3 is TGTGCCAGTAGTATGTCGGGGGGGCGGTCTAGCACAGATACGCAGTATTTT. Its translation: CASSMSGGRSSTDTQYF.

The V call is TRBV5-1, the J call TRBJ1-2; 10 bases are a match to TRBD1. Germline assignment: CDR1 SGHRS and CDR2 YFSETQ. This CDR3 region has 15 residues. V was pared by 0 bases and J by 3 bases, with 2 bases of the junction left unmatched. The CDR3 DNA reads TGCGCCAGCAGCTTGGGACAGGGGGCGGACTATGGCTACACCTTC. Translating gives CASSLGQGADYGYTF.

This chain connects TRBV18 to TRBJ1-2; 8 positions agree with TRBD1. Unmatched junction bases numbered 5, after V lost 5 bases and J lost 6 bases. The CDR3 spans 13 residues. CDR1 and CDR2 (germline): KGHSH, LQKENI. The CDR3 sequence is CASSADRVHGYTF. Here the CDR3 DNA reads TGTGCCAGCTCAGCGGACAGGGTGCATGGCTACACCTTC. Using reference TRBV18 and TRBJ1-2 for the parts outside the CDR3, the full variable domain is NAGVMQNPRHLVRRRGQEARLRCSPMKGHSHVYWYRQLPEEGLKFMVYLQKENIIDESGMPKERFSAEFPKEGPSILRIQQVVRGDSAAYFCASSADRVHGYTFGSGTRLTVV.

The V and J genes are TRBV7-9 and TRBJ2-3; D is perhaps TRBD2 (6 bases). V shed 5 bases and J shed 0 bases, with 12 bases lying between them. CDR1 is SEHNR, CDR2 FQNEAQ, per germline (reference sequence). The CDR3 has 15 amino acids. This chain's CDR3 is CASSPAGSSTDTQYF. Written as DNA, the CDR3 is TGTGCCAGCAGCCCGGCCGGGAGTAGCACAGATACGCAGTATTTT.

This clone was recorded a few times. This rearrangement joins TRBV9 to TRBJ2-2, with 7 nucleotides matching TRBD2. This CDR3 comprises 16 residues. Germline V CDR1 and CDR2: SGDLS, YYNGEE. J gave up 7 bases and V 4 bases, and 13 bases lay outside the gene matches. CDR3 region: CASSISGTSAGGELFF. CDR3 sequence (DNA): TGTGCCAGCAGCATCAGCGGGACGTCTGCGGGCGGGGAGCTGTTTTTT.